Listed below are T cell receptor beta chains from one sample, sequenced in a study of T cell changes during pregnancy in multiple sclerosis. Clones were sequenced by immunoSEQ multiplex PCR, and TCRdb holds only the in-frame ones, with some missing. The sample shows some 30,000 clones, roughly 91% of them seen only once. The sequencing used CD8+ T cells from peripheral blood mononuclear cells, collected before pregnancy. These receptors originate from a female donor with multiple sclerosis, enrolled in a pregnancy study. The CDR3 runs from the conserved cysteine through the conserved F or W. A D gene is named only where the DNA matches it firmly. Only part of the rows carry a size: once, few, many, or a class if the clone is expanded.

d_gene	v_gene	j_gene	abundance	CDR3nt	CDR3aa
TRBD1	TRBV25-1	TRBJ2-3	NA	TGTGCCAGCATGGGTCCTAGGACAGGGATGTGGGATACGCAGTATTTT	CASMGPRTGMWDTQYF
NA	TRBV7-6	TRBJ1-1	NA	TGTGCCAGCAGCTTAGTAGAAACCAACACTGAAGCTTTCTTT	CASSLVETNTEAFF
TRBD1	TRBV4-1	TRBJ1-5	NA	TGCGCCAGCAGCCAACTAGCCGGGACAGCGTATAGCAATCAGCCCCAGCATTTT	CASSQLAGTAYSNQPQHF
NA	TRBV27	TRBJ1-1	NA	TGTGCCAGCAGTCTAGTAGGGGTGAACACTGAAGCTTTCTTT	CASSLVGVNTEAFF
NA	TRBV5-4	TRBJ1-2	NA	TGTGCCAGCAGCCCTGGACAGTCAAATGGCTACACCTTC	CASSPGQSNGYTF
NA	TRBV27	TRBJ2-2	NA	TGTGCCAGCGGGGGACATATGGACACCGGGGAGCTGTTTTTT	CASGGHMDTGELFF
NA	TRBV6-1	TRBJ2-1	NA	TGTGCCAGCAGTGGGACAGAATACAATGAGCAGTTCTTC	CASSGTEYNEQFF
NA	TRBV7-2	TRBJ2-5	once	TGTGCCAGCAGCCCCTGGGAGAGAGAACAAGAGACCCAGTACTTC	CASSPWEREQETQYF
TRBD2	TRBV11-3	TRBJ2-1	NA	TGTGCCAGCAGCTTAAGCGGGGGCTCCTACAATGAGCAGTTCTTC	CASSLSGGSYNEQFF
TRBD2	TRBV27	TRBJ2-7	NA	TGTGCCAGCAGTTTCACTGGGGGACTAGCGGGGGGGAACCACTACGAGCAGTACTTC	CASSFTGGLAGGNHYEQYF
NA	TRBV5-4	TRBJ2-7	NA	TGCGCCAGCAGCCAAGGGGACTACGAGCAGTACTTC	CASSQGDYEQYF